A single sample is the source of the 23 T cell receptor beta chains below, sequenced in a study of blood T cell repertoires in COVID-19. Profiling relied on immunoSEQ multiplex PCR, and the TCRdb table lists in-frame clones only, not all of them. The repertoire has about 180,000 clones, roughly 84% of them found once; the top ten carry approximately 6.5%. Material for sequencing was PBMCs or T cells enriched from blood (not recorded which). Receptors were obtained from a woman in her forties or fifties who had recovered from COVID-19.

The rearrangement links TRBV6-6 to TRBJ1-1, with D unclear. The V end was cut by 6 bases, the J end by 6 bases, with 14 bases between. Germline assignment: CDR1 MNHNY and CDR2 SVGAGI (reference sequence). The CDR3 is 13 residues long. CDR3 nucleotide sequence: TGTGCCAGCAGGCTCAGGATGGGCCCTGAAGCTTTCTTT. Amino acids: CASRLRMGPEAFF.

This clone turned up a few times. The rearrangement links TRBV19 to TRBJ1-1; D remains unclear. V was clipped by 7 bases and J by 2 bases, with 14 bases between them. CDR1 and CDR2 (germline): LNHDA, SQIVND (reference sequence). CDR3 size: 14 residues. Here the CDR3 DNA reads TGTGCCAGTACCAATAGGCGGGATAACACTGAAGCTTTCTTT. It is translated as CASTNRRDNTEAFF.

This chain connects TRBV7-9 to TRBJ2-5, with D possibly TRBD2 on 6 matching bases. This CDR3 has 19 amino acids. The V and J ends lost 2 bases and 5 bases respectively, with 27 bases between them. Germline CDR1 is SEHNR and CDR2 is FQNEAQ (reference sequence). CDR3 protein: CASSLSGRWAARDGETQYF. CDR3 bases: TGTGCCAGCAGCTTATCAGGGAGGTGGGCGGCCAGAGACGGTGAGACCCAGTACTTC.

The genes are TRBV5-5 and TRBJ2-7, with D uncertain. This CDR3 has 13 amino acids. V shed 4 bases and J shed 2 bases, with 10 bases lying between them. CDR1 and CDR2 from the germline V gene are SGHKS and YYEKEE (reference sequence). The CDR3 nucleotides are TGTGCCAGCAGCCACGGTCCCACCTACGAGCAGTACTTC. Its protein product is CASSHGPTYEQYF.

Here the CDR3 DNA reads TGTGCCTGGAGCCCTGACAGGGGGAACTATGGCTACACCTTC. Translating it yields CAWSPDRGNYGYTF. The chain combines TRBV30 with TRBJ1-2; 9 nucleotides match TRBD1. The ends lost 3 bases at V and 2 bases at J; junction bases unmatched: 4. Per germline, CDR1 GTSNPN and CDR2 SVGIG (reference sequence). This CDR3 contains 14 residues.

This chain connects TRBV5-1 to TRBJ2-7; 10 bases fit TRBD1. V lost 2 bases and J lost 5; bases outside the gene matches: 4. Germline V gene sequence: CDR1 SGHRS, CDR2 YFSETQ. CDR3 size: 14 residues. The CDR3 DNA reads as TGCGCCAGCAGCTTCACCGGGACAGGGGACGAGCAGTACTTC. As protein: CASSFTGTGDEQYF.

This clone has only a few counts. The chain joins TRBV7-9 to TRBJ1-1; tentative D call: TRBD1 (5 bases). Trimming removed 4 bases from V and 9 bases from J, with 9 bases in between. CDR3 length: 11 amino acids. Germline V gene sequence: CDR1 SEHNR, CDR2 FQNEAQ (reference sequence). This CDR3 is CASSSQGKAFF. CDR3 coding DNA: TGTGCCAGCAGCTCCCAGGGAAAAGCTTTCTTT.

The chain is built from TRBV28 and TRBJ2-1, with TRBD2 matching over 8 bases. The CDR3 covers 16 residues. Germline CDR1 reads MDHEN; CDR2 reads SYDVKM. With V trimmed by 0 bases and J by 8 bases, 9 bases remained unmatched. The CDR3 DNA follows: TGTGCCAGCAGTTTATGGTCAGCGGGAGTGGGCGATGAGCAGTTCTTC. Translating it yields CASSLWSAGVGDEQFF.

The chain uses TRBV6-5 and TRBJ2-1, with D maybe TRBD1 (5 bases). Germline V CDR1 and CDR2: MNHEY, SVGAGI. This CDR3 has 14 amino acids. Trimming took 6 bases from V and 4 from J, leaving 13 bases between them. The CDR3 sequence: CASRSLGQYNEQFF. The CDR3, as DNA: TGTGCCAGCAGATCCTTAGGACAATACAATGAGCAGTTCTTC.

In DNA, the CDR3 is TGTGCCAGCAGTGAGCAGGGGGCCTTTGAAAAACTGTTTTTT. It specifies CASSEQGAFEKLFF. The chain combines TRBV6-1 with TRBJ1-4; 8 bases line up with TRBD1. Losses at the gene ends were 3 bases for V and 7 bases for J; bases not matched to a gene: 4. This CDR3 spans 14 amino acids. The germline CDR1 and CDR2 sequences are MNHNS and SASEGT.

The V and J genes are TRBV6-5 and TRBJ1-2; D is perhaps TRBD1 (5 bases). Germline V gene sequence: CDR1 MNHEY, CDR2 SVGAGI. Trimming left V 2 bases short and J 2 bases short, with 12 bases between. This CDR3 has 15 residues. The CDR3 nucleotides read TGTGCCAGCAGTTACCAGGGTGCAGGGAACTATGGCTACACCTTC. It is translated as CASSYQGAGNYGYTF.

The chain carries TRBV7-2 and TRBJ1-1, with D hard to call. The CDR3 totals 15 residues. Germline V gives CDR1 SGHTA, CDR2 FQGNSA. Between the trimmed V and J ends, which lost 2 bases and 4 bases, there was a span of 14 bases. Here the CDR3 DNA reads TGTGCCAGCAGCTTATATGCCAGGTCGGCCACTGAAGCTTTCTTT. It translates to CASSLYARSATEAFF. Looking up the rest from reference TRBV7-2 and TRBJ1-1 gives the full variable domain: GAGVSQSPSNKVTEKGKDVELRCDPISGHTALYWYRQSLGQGLEFLIYFQGNSAPDKSGLPSDRFSAERTGGSVSTLTIQRTQQEDSAVYLCASSLYARSATEAFFGQGTRLTVV.

The chain recombines TRBV3-1 (or the pseudogene TRBV3-2) with TRBJ1-3; weak D call: TRBD1 (6 bases). Germline loops: CDR1 LGHDT, CDR2 YNNKEL (reference sequence). The CDR3 runs to 14 residues. Trimming stripped 6 bases from V and 5 bases from J, with 14 bases between. The DNA of the CDR3 is TGTGCCAGCAGTCCGACAGGTTTGAGAAACACCATATATTTT. Its protein is CASSPTGLRNTIYF.

This clone was picked up one time. The gene calls are TRBV7-3 and TRBJ1-1, with TRBD1 identical over 7 bases. In germline, CDR1 is SGHTA, CDR2 FQGTGA. V trimming: 6 bases; J trimming: 2 bases; junction bases outside the gene matches: 9. CDR3 length: 15 amino acids. DNA for the CDR3: TGTGCCAGCAGGGTGGCAGGGGGGATTAACACTGAAGCTTTCTTT. The encoded protein is CASRVAGGINTEAFF.

V usage is TRBV11-2 and J usage is TRBJ1-1, with TRBD1 identical over 8 bases. CDR3 length: 15 amino acids. The ends lost 4 bases at V and 5 bases at J; junction bases unmatched: 9. CDR1 is SGHAT and CDR2 is FQNNGV in the germline V gene. In DNA form, the CDR3 reads TGTGCCAGCAGCTATCTCCGGACAGGGCAGACTGAAGCTTTCTTT. Amino acids: CASSYLRTGQTEAFF.

The rearrangement links TRBV5-6 to TRBJ1-2; 7 bases agree with TRBD1. V lost 4 bases to trimming and J lost 3 bases; unmatched junction nucleotides: 9. The CDR3 runs 15 residues. CDR1 SGHDT and CDR2 YYEEEE come from the germline V gene. The CDR3 is CASSPLGQGDYGYTF. In nucleotides, the CDR3 is TGTGCCAGCAGCCCCCTGGGGCAGGGGGACTATGGCTACACCTTC.

The genes are TRBV7-9 and TRBJ2-1; 8 positions agree with TRBD1. The germline V gene has CDR1 SEHNR and CDR2 FQNEAQ (reference sequence). V shed 1 base and J 7 bases; nucleotides not matched to a gene: 12. The CDR3 length is 17 residues. The CDR3 region is CASSLVMAGGTPNEQFF. Written as DNA, the CDR3 is TGTGCCAGCAGCTTAGTGATGGCAGGGGGCACTCCAAATGAGCAGTTCTTC.

The gene calls are TRBV27 and TRBJ2-5, with 13 bases fitting TRBD2. This CDR3 contains 17 residues. With 2 bases clipped from V and 0 bases from J, the junction kept 3 bases outside the gene matches. The V gene's germline CDR1 is MNHEY and CDR2 SMNVEV (reference sequence). CDR3 nucleotides: TGTGCCAGCAGTTTAGGACTAGCGGGAGCCCACCAAGAGACCCAGTACTTC. Amino acid sequence: CASSLGLAGAHQETQYF.

The rearrangement links TRBV4-3 to TRBJ2-3; tentatively, D is TRBD1 (5 bases). Trimming cost V 1 base and J 4 bases, with 12 bases left between them. Germline V CDR1 and CDR2: LGHNA, YSLEER. This CDR3 has 15 residues. CDR3 sequence reads: CASSQADKGSDTQYF. In DNA, the CDR3 is TGCGCCAGCAGCCAAGCGGATAAGGGGTCAGATACGCAGTATTTT.

The chain joins TRBV7-6 to TRBJ2-5, with TRBD2 identical over 7 bases. Germline V gene lookup returns CDR1 SGHVS and CDR2 FNYEAQ. The CDR3 has 15 amino acids. The trim removed 6 bases at V and 5 bases at J, leaving 12 bases unmatched. The CDR3 DNA reads as TGTGCCAGCAGGGCCCGACTAGCCCCTAGGGAGACCCAGTACTTC. Translated, it gives CASRARLAPRETQYF.

V is TRBV30 and J is TRBJ2-6; 12 bases match TRBD2. Germline V gene sequence: CDR1 GTSNPN, CDR2 SVGIG (reference sequence). The CDR3 is 18 amino acids. J was trimmed by 2 bases and V by 3 bases; bases with no gene match: 8. In DNA, the CDR3 is TGTGCCTGGAGCATAACGCGGACTAGCGGGACTGGGGCCAACGTCCTGACTTTC. Residues: CAWSITRTSGTGANVLTF.

The chain employs TRBV7-2 and TRBJ1-2; D might be TRBD1 (6 bases). The CDR3 is 12 residues long. Trimming removed 3 bases at V and 8 bases at J, with 10 bases between. Germline V gene data show CDR1 as SGHTA and CDR2 as FQGNSA. The CDR3: CASSFDRTGYTF. CDR3 sequence (DNA): TGTGCCAGCAGCTTCGACAGGACGGGCTACACCTTC.

This chain links TRBV11-2 with TRBJ2-5; D is unresolved. Germline lookup yields CDR1 SGHAT and CDR2 FQNNGV. The ends were cut back, 3 bases at V and 4 bases at J, with 6 bases in the middle. CDR3 length equals 12 residues. The DNA for the CDR3 is TGTGCCAGCAGCTTCGCAGGAGAGACCCAGTACTTC. Residues: CASSFAGETQYF.